The 27 T cell receptor beta chains listed next were all sequenced from one sample in a study of cytomegalovirus exposure and HLA in healthy donors. Vbeta (60) and Jbeta (13) primers were used in the PCR. TCRdb's table, derived via immunoSEQ multiplex PCR, lists solely in-frame clones and lacks some. The sample shows around 120,000 clones, around 80% of them seen only once. The sample was PBMCs. These receptors all come from a female donor in good health and CMV-seropositive.

CDR3 protein: CASRQTGTKRGYEQYF. CDR3 DNA sequence: TGTGCCAGCAGGCAGACCGGGACAAAAAGGGGATACGAGCAGTACTTC. The chain carries TRBV11-2 and TRBJ2-7, with D tentatively TRBD1 (6 bases). The CDR3 is 16 residues long. Trimming removed 6 bases from V and 4 bases from J, with 22 bases in between. Germline V gene data show CDR1 as SGHAT and CDR2 as FQNNGV.

The V and J genes are TRBV5-8 and TRBJ1-2, with D perhaps matching TRBD1 (5 bases). The germline CDR1 and CDR2 sequences are SGHTS and YDEGEE. V lost 4 bases and J lost 5, with 15 bases in between. The CDR3 is 14 amino acids. DNA for the CDR3: TGTGCCAGCAGCCCCCCAAAGGGGTGGTATGGCTACACCTTC. Encoded protein: CASSPPKGWYGYTF.

The chain links TRBV28 to TRBJ2-3; 11 nucleotides match TRBD2. CDR3 length: 18 amino acids. J gave up 6 bases and V 4 bases, and 15 bases lay outside the gene matches. Germline CDR1 is MDHEN and CDR2 is SYDVKM. This chain's CDR3 is CASSSILASGGSRDTQYF. The DNA of the CDR3 is TGTGCCAGCAGTTCAATTCTTGCTAGCGGGGGGAGCAGGGATACGCAGTATTTT.

The chain is built from TRBV6-6 and TRBJ1-5; TRBD1 matches at 7 bases. The germline gives CDR1 MNHNY, CDR2 SVGAGI (reference sequence). V lost 4 bases and J lost 7; bases outside the gene matches: 7. The CDR3 length is 14 residues. The CDR3 loop is CASSSGQPNQPQHF. In nucleotides, the CDR3 is TGTGCCAGCAGTTCGGGACAGCCTAACCAGCCCCAGCATTTT.

The chain links TRBV27 to TRBJ1-2; 8 bases align to TRBD1. CDR1 is MNHEY, CDR2 SMNVEV, per germline (reference sequence). This CDR3 comprises 13 residues. With 8 bases clipped from V and 4 bases from J, the junction kept 6 bases outside the gene matches. CDR3: CASGPGGVYGYTF. DNA for the CDR3: TGTGCCAGCGGACCAGGGGGCGTCTATGGCTACACCTTC.

This clone was recorded a few times. The rearrangement links TRBV7-9 to TRBJ1-4; D possibly corresponds to TRBD1 (6 bases). This CDR3 is 15 amino acids long. The germline CDR1 and CDR2 sequences are SEHNR and FQNEAQ (reference sequence). The germline V and J ends were trimmed by 5 bases and 6 bases, with 16 bases remaining between them. The DNA of the CDR3 is TGTGCCAGCAGCCTGACCACAGGGTACGATGAAAAACTGTTTTTT. This translates into CASSLTTGYDEKLFF.

The gene calls are TRBV7-8 and TRBJ2-3, with TRBD2 identical over 8 bases. CDR3 length equals 16 residues. Germline lookup yields CDR1 SGHVS and CDR2 FQNEAQ. Trimming at V came to 1 base and at J to 1 base, leaving 4 bases not matched to a gene. For the CDR3, the DNA is TGTGCCAGCAGCTTAGTGGGTAGCGGGGGCACAGATACGCAGTATTTT. This gives the protein CASSLVGSGGTDTQYF.

The V and J genes are TRBV7-8 and TRBJ1-5; D ambiguous. The CDR3 extends over 13 amino acids. Germline lookup yields CDR1 SGHVS and CDR2 FQNEAQ. Trimming shortened V by 0 bases and J by 5 bases, and 5 bases separated the two germline ends. CDR3 coding DNA: TGTGCCAGCAGCTTAGCAAGCGATCAGCCCCAGCATTTT. As protein: CASSLASDQPQHF.

The gene calls are TRBV27 and TRBJ1-1; TRBD1 matches 8 bases. This CDR3 is built from 15 residues. Germline trimming cut 5 bases from V and 1 base from J; bases unmatched to any gene: 6. CDR1 and CDR2 from the germline V gene are MNHEY and SMNVEV (reference sequence). In DNA, the CDR3 is TGTGCCAGCAGTCTCGACAGGGGTAGGAACACTGAAGCTTTCTTT. Translated: CASSLDRGRNTEAFF.

The chain joins TRBV5-4 to TRBJ1-1; D is unclear. The CDR3 covers 14 residues. V was pared by 4 bases and J by 0 bases, with 10 bases between. The germline V gene encodes CDR1 SGHNT and CDR2 YYREEE (reference sequence). The CDR3 sequence is CASSAGVMNTEAFF. CDR3 DNA sequence: TGTGCCAGCAGCGCGGGAGTCATGAACACTGAAGCTTTCTTT.

The V and J genes are TRBV11-2 and TRBJ1-4; TRBD1 is a possible D gene (5 bases). This CDR3 region has 13 residues. V shed 5 bases and J shed 11 bases, with 15 bases lying between them. Germline V lookup: CDR1 SGHAT, CDR2 FQNNGV. The CDR3 region has the DNA TGTGCCAGCAGCGTCCGGGACTCGGAGAAACTGTTTTTT. It encodes CASSVRDSEKLFF.

The chain employs TRBV15 and TRBJ2-1, with TRBD2 identical over 8 bases. The germline V gene encodes CDR1 LNHNV and CDR2 YYDKDF (reference sequence). V dropped 2 bases and J dropped 4; count of bases not matched to a gene: 4. CDR3 length: 15 amino acids. Here the CDR3 reads CATSRPGGGYNEQFF. The CDR3 region has the DNA TGTGCCACCAGCAGACCCGGGGGGGGTTACAATGAGCAGTTCTTC.

The chain links TRBV27 to TRBJ1-1, with D uncertain. The V end was cut by 5 bases, the J end by 1 base, with 14 bases between. CDR3 length equals 15 residues. Germline V gene lookup returns CDR1 MNHEY and CDR2 SMNVEV (reference sequence). The CDR3 DNA reads TGTGCCAGCAGTCCCTTAGGTTCGGGGAACACTGAAGCTTTCTTT. This gives the protein CASSPLGSGNTEAFF.

The genes are TRBV10-1 and TRBJ2-7, with D tentatively TRBD1 (6 bases). Trimming stripped 2 bases from V and 6 bases from J, with 14 bases between. This CDR3 has 14 amino acids. The V gene's germline CDR1 is WNHNN and CDR2 SYGVQD (reference sequence). CDR3 region: CASSESPGAGEQYF. The CDR3 region has the DNA TGCGCCAGCAGTGAGAGTCCAGGGGCCGGCGAGCAGTACTTC.

About this clone: A read error may account for a junction end that differs from germline. The V gene is TRBV7-7, the J gene TRBJ2-5; 13 nucleotides match TRBD2. CDR3 length: 16 residues. Germline V gene sequence: CDR1 SSHAT, CDR2 FNYEAQ (reference sequence). CDR3 in DNA: TGTGCTAGCAGCCAACGACTAGCGGGGGGACAAGAGACCCAGTACTTC. Translating gives CASSQRLAGGQETQYF.

This sequence joins TRBV4-2 and TRBJ1-4; perhaps TRBD1 as D (6 bases). Germline V gene data show CDR1 as LGHNA and CDR2 as YNFKEQ. CDR3 length equals 19 residues. V shed 0 bases and J shed 3 bases, with 20 bases lying between them. The CDR3 bases are TGTGCCAGCAGCCAAGATCCTGGCAGGGGTGGGCGTTCTAATGAAAAACTGTTTTTT. Translated, it gives CASSQDPGRGGRSNEKLFF.

V and J are TRBV2 and TRBJ2-1, with D hard to call. The CDR3 contains 12 residues. Looked up from germline, CDR1 is SNHLY and CDR2 is FYNNEI. V gave up 2 bases and J gave up 13 bases, with 12 bases separating them. CDR3 loop: CASSESPLSQFF. The CDR3 bases are TGTGCCAGCAGTGAAAGCCCCTTGAGCCAGTTCTTC.

V is TRBV7-9 and J is TRBJ2-7, with a tentative D call TRBD2 (5 bases). The V end was cut by 5 bases, the J end by 3 bases, with 11 bases between. CDR1 is SEHNR, CDR2 FQNEAQ, per germline (reference sequence). The CDR3 has 13 residues. The CDR3, as DNA: TGTGCCAGCAGCCCGGGGTCCCACTACGAGCAGTACTTC. Translating it yields CASSPGSHYEQYF.

V usage is TRBV7-9 and J usage is TRBJ2-7; maybe TRBD1 (6 bases). V was shortened by 4 bases and J by 3 bases, with 19 bases between the two germline ends. Germline V CDR1 and CDR2: SEHNR, FQNEAQ (reference sequence). The CDR3 runs to 16 residues. The CDR3 bases are TGTGCCAGCAGCTCACCACCCGACGGGACATTCTACGAGCAGTACTTC. This codes for CASSSPPDGTFYEQYF.

The chain uses TRBV10-3 and TRBJ1-2, with 7 bases aligning to TRBD1. This CDR3 is built from 13 residues. Germline V gene data show CDR1 as ENHRY and CDR2 as SYGVKD. With V trimmed by 6 bases and J by 8 bases, 9 bases remained unmatched. The CDR3 nucleotides are TGTGCCATCAGCCGGGACAGACAACGAGGCTACACCTTC. Translation: CAISRDRQRGYTF.

This clone was observed a single time. This sequence joins TRBV11-2 and TRBJ2-7; TRBD1 matches 7 bases. V shed 1 base, J shed 13 bases, and the junction held 10 bases outside the gene matches. CDR1 and CDR2 from the germline V gene are SGHAT and FQNNGV. The CDR3 loop spans 13 amino acids. DNA of the CDR3: TGTGCCAGCAGCTTAGGACAGGGCCTCCTAGCTTACTTC. As protein: CASSLGQGLLAYF.

This rearrangement joins TRBV6-1 to TRBJ2-7; 9 bases align to TRBD1. V shed 0 bases, J shed 0 bases, and the junction held 6 bases outside the gene matches. The CDR3 spans 17 residues. From germline, CDR1 is MNHNS and CDR2 SASEGT. Here the CDR3 reads CASSEAGGQGHSYEQYF. CDR3 nucleotides: TGTGCCAGCAGTGAAGCGGGGGGACAGGGACACTCCTACGAGCAGTACTTC.

The rearrangement links TRBV29-1 to TRBJ1-1, with TRBD1 matching 8 bases. Germline CDR1 is SQVTM and CDR2 is ANQGSEA. This CDR3 comprises 13 residues. Unmatched junction bases numbered 4, after V lost 5 bases and J lost 2 bases. Here the CDR3 reads CSVIQGDNTEAFF. CDR3 nucleotide sequence: TGCAGCGTTATACAGGGGGATAACACTGAAGCTTTCTTT. Full variable domain (remainder filled in from reference TRBV29-1 and TRBJ1-1): SAVISQKPSRDICQRGTSLTIQCQVDSQVTMMFWYRQQPGQSLTLIATANQGSEATYESGFVIDKFPISRPNLTFSTLTVSNMSPEDSSIYLCSVIQGDNTEAFFGQGTRLTVV.

This clone occurred a few times. The gene calls are TRBV7-9 and TRBJ1-4, with 7 bases identical to TRBD1. Germline V gene sequence: CDR1 SEHNR, CDR2 FQNEAQ (reference sequence). CDR3 length: 13 residues. V shed 5 bases, J shed 6 bases, and the junction held 3 bases outside the gene matches. The CDR3 nucleotides are TGTGCCAGCAGCGCGGGACAGTATGAAAAACTGTTTTTT. It codes for CASSAGQYEKLFF.

This chain links TRBV5-4 with TRBJ2-1; TRBD1 might be the D (6 bases). Per germline, CDR1 SGHNT and CDR2 YYREEE (reference sequence). The CDR3 runs 15 residues. Deletions cut 1 base from V and 7 bases from J, with 15 bases between. CDR3 amino acids: CASSLTGQVGNEQFF. The CDR3 coding sequence is TGTGCCAGCAGCTTGACAGGGCAGGTTGGGAATGAGCAGTTCTTC.

The CDR3 protein is CASSYQGQSGRETQYF. CDR3 coding DNA: TGCGCCAGCAGCTACCAGGGGCAGTCAGGAAGGGAGACCCAGTACTTC. V is TRBV5-1 and J is TRBJ2-5, with a possible D match to TRBD1 (6 bases). In germline, CDR1 is SGHRS, CDR2 YFSETQ. V gave up 3 bases and J gave up 5 bases, with 20 bases separating them. CDR3 size: 16 residues.

V usage is TRBV6-1 and J usage is TRBJ2-5; 13 bases align to TRBD2. The CDR3 sequence is 15 residues long. Germline V lookup: CDR1 MNHNS, CDR2 SASEGT. The trim removed 8 bases at V and 4 bases at J, leaving 7 bases unmatched. CDR3 sequence reads: CASQSGLAGIETQYF. The CDR3 DNA is TGTGCCAGCCAATCGGGACTAGCGGGGATAGAGACCCAGTACTTC.